This passage covers 19 T cell receptor beta chains from one sample sequenced in a study of blood T cell repertoires in COVID-19. This table comes from immunoSEQ multiplex PCR, and its TCRdb copy is limited to in-frame clones, with some not included. The data contain over 250,000 clones, roughly 85% of them seen just once; the ten biggest clones take up about an eighth. The material sequenced was peripheral blood. All receptors come from a human donor in a cohort sampled during active COVID-19.

The sample holds one count of this clone. This CDR3 is CASSLEGAGGQEQFF. The CDR3 bases are TGCGCCAGCAGCTTGGAGGGAGCGGGAGGACAAGAGCAGTTCTTC. The chain has TRBV5-1 and TRBJ2-1; 9 bases are shared with TRBD2. The CDR3 runs to 15 residues. The V and J ends lost 0 bases and 10 bases, in that order; junction bases with no gene match: 8. Germline V lookup: CDR1 SGHRS, CDR2 YFSETQ.

The chain uses TRBV5-1 and TRBJ2-7, with D possibly being TRBD1 (6 bases). The CDR3 consists of 14 residues. Germline CDR1 and CDR2: SGHRS and YFSETQ. V was clipped by 4 bases and J by 5 bases, with 16 bases between them. The DNA of the CDR3 is TGCGCCAGCAGCCTAACACAGGGTATGAACGAGCAGTACTTC. Translating it yields CASSLTQGMNEQYF.

This chain connects TRBV2 to TRBJ2-7, with a possible D match to TRBD2 (5 bases). This CDR3 spans 10 amino acids. Trimming took 8 bases from V and 5 from J, leaving 7 bases between them. The germline CDR1 and CDR2 sequences are SNHLY and FYNNEI. The CDR3 DNA reads TGTGCCAGCGCGCGGGACGAGCAGTACTTC. This codes for CASARDEQYF.

The CDR3 here is CASSLSGSSYEQYF. The CDR3 coding sequence is TGTGCCAGCAGTTTAAGCGGGAGTTCTTACGAGCAGTACTTC. The V and J genes are TRBV13 and TRBJ2-7; 8 bases map to TRBD2. This CDR3 spans 14 amino acids. The J segment lost 4 bases and the V segment lost 6 bases, leaving 8 bases of the junction unmatched. The germline V gene encodes CDR1 PRHDT and CDR2 FYEKMQ (reference sequence). The full variable domain, in which reference TRBV13 and TRBJ2-7 provide the parts outside the CDR3, is AAGVIQSPRHLIKEKRETATLKCYPIPRHDTVYWYQQGPGQDPQFLISFYEKMQSDKGSIPDRFSAQQFSDYHSELNMSSLELGDSALYFCASSLSGSSYEQYFGPGTRLTVT.

The chain couples TRBV20-1 to TRBJ2-3, with D possibly matching TRBD1 (6 bases). The germline gives CDR1 DFQATT, CDR2 SNEGSKA (reference sequence). Trimming removed 3 bases from V and 6 bases from J, with 10 bases in between. This CDR3 is 12 amino acids long. The CDR3 region is CSASLQGDTQYF. CDR3 DNA sequence: TGCAGTGCTAGTCTTCAGGGGGATACGCAGTATTTT.

The chain links TRBV5-1 to TRBJ2-1; 10 positions match TRBD2. Germline CDR1 and CDR2: SGHRS and YFSETQ. The V and J ends lost 1 base and 10 bases, in that order; junction bases with no gene match: 5. This CDR3 contains 14 residues. The CDR3 spells CASSLLAGDGEQFF. CDR3 sequence (DNA): TGCGCCAGCAGCTTGCTAGCGGGAGATGGGGAGCAGTTCTTC.

The V call is TRBV6-2 or TRBV6-3, the J call TRBJ2-4, with 7 bases that match TRBD1. The CDR3 contains 16 residues. Germline values: CDR1 MNHEY, CDR2 SVGEGT. Unmatched junction bases numbered 11, after V lost 6 bases and J lost 3 bases. CDR3 sequence: CASSPDRVGVKNIQYF. CDR3 DNA: TGTGCCAGCAGCCCCGACAGGGTTGGCGTCAAAAACATTCAGTACTTC.

The V and J genes are TRBV30 and TRBJ1-4; D perhaps matches TRBD1 (5 bases). The V and J ends lost 6 bases and 4 bases respectively, with 12 bases between them. CDR1 is GTSNPN, CDR2 SVGIG, per germline (reference sequence). The CDR3 extends over 13 amino acids. The CDR3 protein is CACTGGYNEKLFF. The CDR3 nucleotides read TGTGCCTGTACGGGGGGATATAATGAAAAACTGTTTTTT.

This clone was found once. J is TRBJ2-7 and V is TRBV5-4, with D unclear. Between the trimmed V and J ends, which lost 3 bases and 0 bases, there was a span of 4 bases. Germline values: CDR1 SGHNT, CDR2 YYREEE (reference sequence). This CDR3 has 12 amino acids. For the CDR3, the DNA is TGTGCCAGCAGCTCGAGCTCCTACGAGCAGTACTTC. This encodes CASSSSSYEQYF.

The J gene is TRBJ2-6, the V gene TRBV2; D gene ambiguous. Germline CDR1 SNHLY, CDR2 FYNNEI. CDR3 length: 15 amino acids. V was trimmed by 3 bases and J by 1 base, leaving 7 bases between them. CDR3 nucleotide sequence: TGTGCCAGCAGTGACAGAAAATCTGGGGCCAACGTCCTGACTTTC. Amino acids: CASSDRKSGANVLTF.

This chain links TRBV6-1 with TRBJ2-1; tentative D call: TRBD2 (6 bases). The germline CDR1 and CDR2 sequences are MNHNS and SASEGT. Trimming removed 3 bases from V and 5 bases from J, with 14 bases in between. This CDR3 is built from 15 residues. The CDR3 nucleotides are TGTGCCAGCAGTGACCTGGGGGGATCCAACAATGAGCAGTTCTTC. This codes for CASSDLGGSNNEQFF.

This clone appeared once. The CDR3 bases are TGTGCCAGCAGCTTAGGACAGGGGTCACCCCTCCACTTT. This codes for CASSLGQGSPLHF. The chain has TRBV11-2 and TRBJ1-6; TRBD1 matches at 8 bases. The V segment lost 1 base and the J segment 10 bases; nucleotides outside the gene matches: 0. The V gene's germline CDR1 is SGHAT and CDR2 FQNNGV. CDR3 length: 13 amino acids.

The gene calls are TRBV6-2 or TRBV6-3 and TRBJ1-5; TRBD1 matches 9 bases. Germline trimming cut 6 bases from V and 4 bases from J; bases unmatched to any gene: 7. Germline assignment: CDR1 MNHEY and CDR2 SVGEGT. The CDR3 is 15 amino acids. The CDR3 DNA is TGTGCCAGCAGCAACTTACAGGGGGCGAATCAGCCCCAGCATTTT. Protein product: CASSNLQGANQPQHF.

The CDR3 region has the DNA TGTGCCAGCAGAGAAGCGGGAGCAGCTTACAATGAGCAGTTCTTC. Amino acids: CASREAGAAYNEQFF. The chain employs TRBV27 and TRBJ2-1; 8 bases are shared with TRBD2. From germline, CDR1 is MNHEY and CDR2 SMNVEV (reference sequence). J gave up 4 bases and V 6 bases, and 8 bases lay outside the gene matches. The CDR3 runs 15 residues.

The chain couples TRBV6-5 to TRBJ2-7; 8 nucleotides match TRBD1. This CDR3 is 13 amino acids long. From germline, CDR1 is MNHEY and CDR2 SVGAGI. The ends lost 6 bases at V and 2 bases at J; junction bases unmatched: 3. The CDR3 loop reads CASRRTGTYEQYF. In nucleotides, the CDR3 is TGTGCCAGCAGACGGACAGGGACCTACGAGCAGTACTTC.

The chain recombines TRBV19 with TRBJ1-4, with 9 bases fitting TRBD1. This CDR3 has 15 residues. The J segment lost 8 bases and the V segment lost 6 bases, leaving 10 bases of the junction unmatched. Germline-derived CDR1 and CDR2 are LNHDA and SQIVND (reference sequence). Written as DNA, the CDR3 is TGTGCCAGTAGAGCATCCGGGACAGGGAAAGAAAAACTGTTTTTT. It encodes CASRASGTGKEKLFF.

This clone was seen a handful of times. V gene TRBV2 combines with J gene TRBJ2-7; a weak D match, TRBD2 (5 bases). V was clipped by 4 bases and J by 2 bases, with 9 bases between them. Germline values: CDR1 SNHLY, CDR2 FYNNEI. This CDR3 contains 13 residues. CDR3 residues: CASSALGAYEQYF. In DNA form, the CDR3 reads TGTGCCAGCAGTGCCCTCGGGGCCTACGAGCAGTACTTC.

V is TRBV9 and J is TRBJ2-3; D is possibly TRBD1 (6 bases). The CDR3 covers 15 residues. Between the trimmed V and J ends, which lost 10 bases and 0 bases, there was a span of 18 bases. CDR1 and CDR2 (germline): SGDLS, YYNGEE. The CDR3 here is CARKFGGSSTDTQYF. CDR3 DNA sequence: TGTGCCCGCAAATTTGGGGGCTCTAGCACAGATACGCAGTATTTT.

The chain carries TRBV10-3 and TRBJ1-5, with 10 bases lining up with TRBD1. The V and J ends lost 8 bases and 2 bases, in that order; junction bases with no gene match: 3. The CDR3 consists of 14 residues. Per the germline V gene, CDR1 is ENHRY and CDR2 is SYGVKD. The chain's CDR3 is CAIGTGARNQPQHF. DNA of the CDR3: TGTGCCATCGGGACAGGGGCCCGCAATCAGCCCCAGCATTTT.